These 29 T cell receptor beta chains were sequenced from one sample in a study of cytomegalovirus exposure and HLA in healthy donors. PCR was performed using 60 Vbeta and 13 Jbeta primers. Assay used: immunoSEQ multiplex PCR; TCRdb lists only in-frame clones, some missing. Altogether more than 80,000 clones are present, about 70% being singletons, with the ten largest covering under 6.5%. The sample comprised PBMCs. Every receptor here comes from a woman aged 45-60 years in good health and CMV-seropositive.

This clone was counted once. This chain connects TRBV28 to TRBJ1-1; 7 bases line up with TRBD1. With V trimmed by 2 bases and J by 2 bases, 8 bases remained unmatched. The CDR3 consists of 16 residues. Germline values: CDR1 MDHEN, CDR2 SYDVKM. The CDR3 region has the DNA TGTGCCAGCAGTTTAAGAGGGGGCGCAGGTAACACTGAAGCTTTCTTT. As protein: CASSLRGGAGNTEAFF.

The chain employs TRBV7-3 and TRBJ2-7, with 7 bases identical to TRBD2. Germline lookup yields CDR1 SGHTA and CDR2 FQGTGA. The ends lost 8 bases at V and 3 bases at J; junction bases unmatched: 4. The CDR3 sequence is 12 residues long. In DNA form, the CDR3 reads TGTGCCAGCCACCCGGGAGGCTACGAGCAGTACTTC. Amino acid sequence: CASHPGGYEQYF.

This clone was seen more than once but under ten times. The chain joins TRBV10-3 to TRBJ1-3; possible D gene TRBD1, 5 bases. Germline lookup yields CDR1 ENHRY and CDR2 SYGVKD. The CDR3 runs 14 residues. V lost 10 bases and J 5 bases, leaving 18 bases between the germline ends. The CDR3 bases are TGTGCCAGTAGGGGATCCCAGCTTCGAAACACCATATATTTT. Translating gives CASRGSQLRNTIYF.

There are a few counts of this clone. The chain is built from TRBV5-6 and TRBJ1-1; 7 nucleotides align to TRBD1. The germline V gene has CDR1 SGHDT and CDR2 YYEEEE. The CDR3 totals 14 residues. With V trimmed by 4 bases and J by 5 bases, 8 bases remained unmatched. The CDR3 DNA reads as TGTGCCAGCAGCAAACGACAGGGACAAACTGAAGCTTTCTTT. This sequence encodes CASSKRQGQTEAFF.

This chain links TRBV28 with TRBJ2-2; 8 bases match TRBD1. Germline CDR1 and CDR2: MDHEN and SYDVKM. CDR3 size: 14 residues. The CDR3 DNA reads TGTGCTTCATTTGGACAGGGATTCACCGGGGAGCTGTTTTTT. Its protein is CASFGQGFTGELFF. Combining the CDR3 with reference TRBV28 and TRBJ2-2 gives the whole variable domain DVKVTQSSRYLVKRTGEKVFLECVQDMDHENMFWYRQDPGLGLRLIYFSYDVKMKEKGDIPEGYSVSREKKERFSLILESASTNQTSMYLCASFGQGFTGELFFGEGSRLTVL.

The V gene is TRBV18, the J gene TRBJ1-1; D might be TRBD1 (5 bases). The germline V gene encodes CDR1 KGHSH and CDR2 LQKENI. Trimming pared 6 bases from V and 2 bases from J, leaving 7 bases between. The CDR3 has 12 residues. The CDR3 coding sequence is TGTGCCAGCTCGGACATTAACACTGAAGCTTTCTTT. It specifies CASSDINTEAFF.

The V and J genes are TRBV7-8 and TRBJ1-1, with TRBD1 identical over 8 bases. The CDR3 length is 16 residues. The germline CDR1 and CDR2 sequences are SGHVS and FQNEAQ. V trimming: 4 bases; J trimming: 3 bases; junction bases outside the gene matches: 10. CDR3 residues: CASSSRDRLKYTEAFF. The CDR3 DNA reads TGTGCCAGCAGCTCCCGGGACAGGTTAAAATACACTGAAGCTTTCTTT.

This clone was seen only once. The chain uses TRBV6-4 and TRBJ1-6; D may be TRBD1 (5 bases). Germline CDR1 is MRHNA and CDR2 is SNTAGT. V gave up 6 bases and J gave up 7 bases, with 13 bases separating them. CDR3 length equals 14 residues. Written as DNA, the CDR3 is TGTGCCAGCAGAAGACAGATTCCCAATTCACCCCTCCACTTT. Translating gives CASRRQIPNSPLHF.

This clone has just a few counts. This rearrangement joins TRBV14 to TRBJ2-7; D may be TRBD2 (5 bases). Trimming took 5 bases from V and 0 from J, leaving 11 bases between them. The germline CDR1 and CDR2 sequences are SGHDN and FVKESK. This CDR3 has 14 residues. This chain's CDR3 is CASSSGRGSYEQYF. The CDR3 nucleotides read TGTGCCAGCAGCTCGGGGAGAGGCTCCTACGAGCAGTACTTC.

The J gene is TRBJ1-2, the V gene TRBV6-5; D remains ambiguous. This CDR3 contains 14 residues. CDR1 is MNHEY and CDR2 is SVGAGI in the germline V gene. Trimming pared 6 bases from V and 0 bases from J, leaving 11 bases between. The CDR3: CASRPGTANYGYTF. The CDR3 DNA is TGTGCCAGCAGACCCGGCACAGCTAACTATGGCTACACCTTC.

The gene calls are TRBV5-8 and TRBJ1-4; 8 bases line up with TRBD1. This CDR3 region has 14 residues. CDR1 is SGHTS and CDR2 is YDEGEE in the germline V gene. With 2 bases clipped from V and 7 bases from J, the junction kept 4 bases outside the gene matches. CDR3 DNA sequence: TGTGCCAGCAGCTTCAGGGGGCAAATTGAAAAACTGTTTTTT. The encoded protein is CASSFRGQIEKLFF.

This chain joins TRBV29-1 and TRBJ2-1, with 10 bases identical to TRBD1. Germline loops: CDR1 SQVTM, CDR2 ANQGSEA. V shed 7 bases and J 7 bases; nucleotides not matched to a gene: 4. This CDR3 has 12 amino acids. CDR3 sequence (DNA): TGCAGCGCAGGGACAGGGGAAAATGAGCAGTTCTTC. Protein product: CSAGTGENEQFF.

This sequence joins TRBV30 and TRBJ1-6, with 7 bases aligning to TRBD1. The J segment lost 7 bases and the V segment lost 4 bases, leaving 4 bases of the junction unmatched. The germline CDR1 and CDR2 sequences are GTSNPN and SVGIG (reference sequence). CDR3 length: 13 residues. CDR3 nucleotide sequence: TGTGCCTGGACGGGACAGCAGAATTCACCCCTCCACTTT. This sequence encodes CAWTGQQNSPLHF.

The rearrangement links TRBV5-4 to TRBJ2-1, with 11 bases that match TRBD2. Germline assignment: CDR1 SGHNT and CDR2 YYREEE (reference sequence). Germline trimming cut 4 bases from V and 6 bases from J; bases unmatched to any gene: 6. The CDR3 contains 15 residues. The CDR3 DNA reads TGTGCCAGCAGCCTTACGGGACTAGCGGCCAATGAGCAGTTCTTC. This encodes CASSLTGLAANEQFF.

This clone has only one observation. V is TRBV7-2 and J is TRBJ1-4, with a weak D call TRBD1 (5 bases). Germline values: CDR1 SGHTA, CDR2 FQGNSA. This CDR3 contains 14 residues. Trimming shortened V by 4 bases and J by 7 bases, and 13 bases separated the two germline ends. The CDR3: CASSSGGAFEKLFF. In nucleotides, the CDR3 is TGTGCCAGCAGCTCCGGGGGAGCCTTTGAAAAACTGTTTTTT.

V gene TRBV10-3 combines with J gene TRBJ2-1, with 13 bases lining up with TRBD2. Germline loops: CDR1 ENHRY, CDR2 SYGVKD. J was trimmed by 3 bases and V by 2 bases; bases with no gene match: 1. The CDR3 runs 16 residues. The DNA for the CDR3 is TGTGCCATCAGTGAGAGGACTAGCGGGGGCTACAATGAGCAGTTCTTC. The encoded protein is CAISERTSGGYNEQFF.

This clone was seen once. Germline is not matched at one junction end, which may reflect a read error. The chain uses TRBV7-9 and TRBJ2-7; D may be TRBD2 (7 bases). CDR3 size: 14 residues. Germline V gives CDR1 SEHNR, CDR2 FQNEAQ (reference sequence). For the CDR3, the DNA is TGTTCCAGCAGCCCTGGGGGGGGGCCCCACGAGCAGTACTTC. Amino acids: CSSSPGGGPHEQYF.

The CDR3 region has the DNA TGTGCCAGCAGTCCCTATCGGAGCGAAAAGGAGGAGCTGTTTTTT. Translating it yields CASSPYRSEKEELFF. The chain carries TRBV2 and TRBJ2-2; D uncertain. This CDR3 is built from 15 residues. The V gene's germline CDR1 is SNHLY and CDR2 FYNNEI. Trimming removed 5 bases at V and 10 bases at J, with 20 bases between. Supplemented by reference TRBV2 and TRBJ2-2, the full variable domain reads EPEVTQTPSHQVTQMGQEVILRCVPISNHLYFYWYRQILGQKVEFLVSFYNNEISEKSEIFDDQFSVERPDGSNFTLKIRSTKLEDSAMYFCASSPYRSEKEELFFGEGSRLTVL.

V is TRBV11-3 and J is TRBJ1-1, with 7 bases fitting TRBD1. CDR1 and CDR2 from the germline V gene are SGHNT and YENEEA. The CDR3 runs 16 residues. J gave up 1 base and V 0 bases, and 5 bases lay outside the gene matches. The CDR3: CASSLDRGTANTEAFF. DNA of the CDR3: TGTGCCAGCAGCTTAGATCGGGGGACAGCGAACACTGAAGCTTTCTTT.

This clone was counted a few times. The chain carries TRBV25-1 and TRBJ2-3, with D possibly TRBD2 on 6 matching bases. The CDR3 totals 15 residues. The germline CDR1 and CDR2 sequences are MGHDK and SYGVNS. Trimming shortened V by 4 bases and J by 0 bases, and 11 bases separated the two germline ends. The CDR3 DNA reads as TGTGCCAGCAGTGCGAATAGCGGAAGCACAGATACGCAGTATTTT. It yields the protein CASSANSGSTDTQYF. Based on the CDR3 plus reference TRBV25-1 and TRBJ2-3, the full variable domain is EADIYQTPRYLVIGTGKKITLECSQTMGHDKMYWYQQDPGMELHLIHYSYGVNSTEKGDLSSESTVSRIRTEHFPLTLESARPSHTSQYLCASSANSGSTDTQYFGPGTRLTVL.

CDR3 bases: TGTGCCAGCAGCCCTGGGTGGACAGAGGCAACCTATGGCTACACCTTC. It specifies CASSPGWTEATYGYTF. The chain has TRBV28 and TRBJ1-2; possible D gene TRBD1, 6 bases. Germline V gene data show CDR1 as MDHEN and CDR2 as SYDVKM. With 6 bases removed from V and 4 bases from J, the gap between germline ends came to 21 bases. This CDR3 region has 16 residues.

The chain uses TRBV28 and TRBJ1-5; D call uncertain. Trimming stripped 2 bases from V and 4 bases from J, with 3 bases between. Germline V lookup: CDR1 MDHEN, CDR2 SYDVKM. The CDR3 loop spans 12 amino acids. CDR3 DNA sequence: TGTGCCAGCAGTTTACAGAATCAGCCCCAGCATTTT. Encoded protein: CASSLQNQPQHF.

The sample holds one count of this clone. J is TRBJ1-1 and V is TRBV29-1; D gene unclear. Per germline, CDR1 SQVTM and CDR2 ANQGSEA. Trimming stripped 4 bases from V and 3 bases from J, with 6 bases between. This CDR3 comprises 11 residues. The CDR3 region has the DNA TGCAGCGTTGTGGTAGACACTGAAGCTTTCTTT. Translated, it gives CSVVVDTEAFF.

This clone was detected only a few times. The gene calls are TRBV5-1 and TRBJ1-6; 9 bases fit TRBD1. Germline V gene sequence: CDR1 SGHRS, CDR2 YFSETQ. With 0 bases clipped from V and 9 bases from J, the junction kept 4 bases outside the gene matches. The CDR3 consists of 15 residues. The CDR3 DNA reads TGCGCCAGCAGCTTGGAGGGACAGGGAGTTTCACCCCTCCACTTT. This encodes CASSLEGQGVSPLHF.

The chain joins TRBV6-6 to TRBJ2-4, with 9 bases matching TRBD2. The CDR3 is 15 residues long. Trimming removed 7 bases from V and 7 bases from J; junction bases left unmatched: 11. Germline CDR1 reads MNHNY; CDR2 reads SVGAGI (reference sequence). CDR3 residues: CASTGTSLGRNIQYF. CDR3 nucleotide sequence: TGTGCCAGCACCGGGACTAGCCTGGGCCGGAACATTCAGTACTTC.

V usage is TRBV7-9 and J usage is TRBJ1-2, with 11 positions matching TRBD1. CDR3 size: 15 residues. Per germline, CDR1 SEHNR and CDR2 FQNEAQ (reference sequence). The J segment lost 6 bases and the V segment lost 2 bases, leaving 5 bases of the junction unmatched. CDR3 sequence reads: CASSLRDRGWHGYTF. The DNA of the CDR3 is TGTGCCAGCAGCTTACGGGACAGGGGGTGGCATGGCTACACCTTC.

This clone was seen a single time. The V call is TRBV28, the J call TRBJ2-6; D perhaps matches TRBD2 (5 bases). The CDR3 totals 17 residues. Trimming stripped 5 bases from V and 0 bases from J, with 14 bases between. CDR1 MDHEN and CDR2 SYDVKM come from the germline V gene. As DNA, the CDR3 is TGTGCCAGCAGTCTGCAGTTAACTAGCTCTGGGGCCAACGTCCTGACTTTC. Protein product: CASSLQLTSSGANVLTF. Full variable domain (rest looked up from reference TRBV28 and TRBJ2-6): DVKVTQSSRYLVKRTGEKVFLECVQDMDHENMFWYRQDPGLGLRLIYFSYDVKMKEKGDIPEGYSVSREKKERFSLILESASTNQTSMYLCASSLQLTSSGANVLTFGAGSRLTVL.

The V gene is TRBV10-3, the J gene TRBJ2-5; D may be TRBD2 (6 bases). This CDR3 region has 15 residues. V was shortened by 0 bases and J by 5 bases, with 13 bases between the two germline ends. Germline values: CDR1 ENHRY, CDR2 SYGVKD. For the CDR3, the DNA is TGTGCCATCAGTGAGTCCCCGACTAGAGGGGAGACCCAGTACTTC. Its protein is CAISESPTRGETQYF.

This clone has a single count. The V gene is TRBV27, the J gene TRBJ1-2, with a possible D match to TRBD1 (6 bases). V was clipped by 7 bases and J by 2 bases, with 20 bases between them. The germline gives CDR1 MNHEY, CDR2 SMNVEV (reference sequence). This CDR3 spans 16 amino acids. The CDR3 loop is CASTPLRGGPNYGYTF. The CDR3 coding sequence is TGTGCCAGCACCCCCCTAAGGGGGGGACCCAACTATGGCTACACCTTC.